This TCR beta chain was profiled in a study of shared clonotypes between healthy human individuals. Deletions cut 0 bases from V and 1 base from J, with 9 bases between. CDR1 and CDR2 (germline): GTSNPN, SVGIG (reference sequence). The CDR3 extends over 14 amino acids. TCRdb's table, derived via immunoSEQ multiplex PCR, lists solely in-frame clones and lacks some. Of about 320,000 clones listed, around 87% were seen once; the top ten hold roughly 17%. The receptor was isolated from a man younger than 35 in good health. The chain links TRBV30 to TRBJ1-1; D uncertain. The sequenced material came from memory CD8+ T cells sorted from blood. The subset was: CD45RO+ cells pooled with CCR7-negative TemRA cells. The CDR3 protein is CAWSVPAWNTEAFF. CDR3 nucleotide sequence: TGTGCCTGGAGTGTACCGGCTTGGAACACTGAAGCTTTCTTT.